This T cell receptor beta chain was captured in a study of Ad26.COV2.S vaccination and SARS-CoV-2 variants. As for the study in general: Each vaccinee took Ad26.COV2.S intramuscularly, once or twice 56 days apart.

This clone occurred a few times. What it binds is not known. Measured with immunoSEQ multiplex PCR; TCRdb has only the in-frame clones, and not every one. The data show 300,000 to 400,000 clones, just over 85% seen once. Study findings and constraints: Analyses of TCR breadth and depth may have underestimated total T cell responses. People given the vaccine had a wider spike-specific TCR breadth than placebo recipients did.

There are 16 residues in the CDR3. Trimming removed 1 base from V and 3 bases from J, with 13 bases in between. Germline CDR1 and CDR2: LGHNA and YSLEER. Treatment meaning: 15 to 20 received Ad26.COV2.S at low or high dose, single or two shots; 5 received placebo; per-sample allocation not given. Each sample was drawn 63 days after the first injection (of vaccine or placebo). Wuhan-strain spike was delivered by a replication-incompetent Ad26 vector. The source of this sequence is a person between 18 and 60 years old who received the Ad26.COV2.S COVID-19 vaccine or a placebo. V usage is TRBV4-3 and J usage is TRBJ2-1; D may match TRBD1 or TRBD2 (5 bases each). The input for sequencing was peripheral blood, taken in a trial of Ad26.COV2.S vaccine versus placebo. The CDR3 loop is CASSQGVRGDYNEQFF. CDR3 nucleotides: TGCGCCAGCAGCCAAGGTGTGAGGGGAGACTACAATGAGCAGTTCTTC.